The source of this T cell receptor (beta chain) is a study of T cells in Graves' hyperthyroidism and ophthalmopathy. RNA transcripts gave rise to amplified TCR beta CDR3 regions. Primed by the HTBI set, a first-round RT-PCR was run on the TCR CDR3. Via MiXCR, TCRdb re-called the multiplex PCR reads, giving one row per CDR3 protein. Of around 690,000 distinct CDR3 sequences listed, about 18% are singletons. This clonotype occurred many times. The receptor comes from a man aged 50 to 60 with Graves' hyperthyroidism. The sample taken for sequencing was blood.

CDR3 nucleotide sequence: TGTGCCAGCAGTTCCGTGTCCGAGACCCAGTACTTC. This translates into CASSSVSETQYF. This rearrangement joins TRBV28 to TRBJ2-5; D is unresolved. The V gene's germline CDR1 is MDHEN and CDR2 SYDVKM. Trimming removed 4 bases from V and 5 bases from J, with 8 bases in between. There are 12 residues in the CDR3.